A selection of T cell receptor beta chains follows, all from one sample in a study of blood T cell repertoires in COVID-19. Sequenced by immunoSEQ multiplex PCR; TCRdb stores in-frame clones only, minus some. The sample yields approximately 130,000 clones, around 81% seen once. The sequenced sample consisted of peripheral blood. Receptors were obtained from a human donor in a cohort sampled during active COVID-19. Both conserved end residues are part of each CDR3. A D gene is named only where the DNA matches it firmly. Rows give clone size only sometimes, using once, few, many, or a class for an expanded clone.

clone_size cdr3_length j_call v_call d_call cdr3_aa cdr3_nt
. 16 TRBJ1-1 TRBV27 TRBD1 CASSLGTGSMNTEAFF TGTGCCAGCAGTTTGGGGACAGGGTCCATGAACACTGAAGCTTTCTTT
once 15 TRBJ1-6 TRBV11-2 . CASKGLGAGNSPLHF TGTGCCAGCAAGGGGCTGGGGGCCGGAAATTCACCCCTCCACTTT
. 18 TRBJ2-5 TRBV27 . CASSLFSGAERGVETQYF TGTGCCAGCAGTTTATTTTCGGGGGCGGAGCGGGGAGTAGAGACCCAGTACTTC
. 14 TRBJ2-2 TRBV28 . CAVVRAGRIGELFF TGTGCCGTCGTAAGGGCTGGGAGGATCGGGGAGCTGTTTTTT
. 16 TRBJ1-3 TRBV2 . CASSEGRFYSGNTIYF TGTGCCAGCAGTGAGGGCCGCTTCTACTCTGGAAACACCATATATTTT
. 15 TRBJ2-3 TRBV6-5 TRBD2 CASSPWAGGTDTQYF TGTGCCAGCAGTCCCTGGGCGGGGGGCACAGATACGCAGTATTTT
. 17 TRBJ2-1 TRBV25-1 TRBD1 CASSEWGGQGDYNEQFF TGTGCCAGCAGTGAATGGGGGGGACAGGGGGATTACAATGAGCAGTTCTTC
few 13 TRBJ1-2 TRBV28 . CASMVQGNYGYTF TGTGCCAGCATGGTTCAGGGTAACTATGGCTACACCTTC
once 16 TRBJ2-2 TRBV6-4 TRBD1 CASSPEGQGRAGELFF TGTGCCAGCAGCCCCGAGGGACAGGGAAGAGCCGGGGAGCTGTTTTTT
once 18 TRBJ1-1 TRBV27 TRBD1 CASSLTRDRVVDDTEAFF TGTGCCAGCAGCCTTACCCGGGACAGGGTGGTGGATGACACTGAAGCTTTCTTT
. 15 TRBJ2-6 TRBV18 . CASSRDTSGANVLTF TGTGCCAGCTCCCGGGACACCTCTGGGGCCAACGTCCTGACTTTC
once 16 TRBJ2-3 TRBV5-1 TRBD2 CASSSYSGGSTDTQYF TGCGCCAGCAGCTCCTATAGCGGGGGAAGCACAGATACGCAGTATTTT
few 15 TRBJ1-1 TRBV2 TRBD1 CARERQGVTNTEAFF TGTGCCAGAGAGAGACAGGGCGTAACGAACACTGAAGCTTTCTTT
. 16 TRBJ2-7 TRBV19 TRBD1 CASSSLGVGRGQEQYF TGTGCCAGTAGTTCCCTGGGGGTCGGCAGGGGGCAAGAGCAGTACTTC
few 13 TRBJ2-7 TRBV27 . CASSYSAPYEQYF TGTGCCAGCAGTTACTCTGCGCCCTACGAGCAGTACTTC
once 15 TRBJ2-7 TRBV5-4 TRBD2 CASSLTTSGGNEQYF TGTGCCAGCAGCTTAACGACTAGCGGGGGGAACGAGCAGTACTTC
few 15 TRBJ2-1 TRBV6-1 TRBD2 CASSEPSGGAWEQFF TGTGCCAGCAGTGAACCTAGCGGGGGGGCTTGGGAGCAGTTCTTC
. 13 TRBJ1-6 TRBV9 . CASSVAGASPLHF TGTGCCAGCAGCGTAGCTGGGGCATCACCCCTCCACTTT
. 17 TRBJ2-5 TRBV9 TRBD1 CASSVAYGTGGEETQYF TGTGCCAGCAGCGTAGCTTATGGGACAGGGGGCGAAGAGACCCAGTACTTC
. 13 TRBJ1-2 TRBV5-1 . CASSFGAGDGYTF TGCGCCAGCAGCTTCGGGGCAGGGGATGGCTACACCTTC
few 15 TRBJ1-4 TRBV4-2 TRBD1 CASSQDGTGKKKLFF TGTGCCAGCAGCCAAGATGGGACAGGGAAAAAAAAACTGTTTTTT
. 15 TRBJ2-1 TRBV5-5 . CASSFEGSSYNEQFF TGTGCCAGCAGCTTCGAGGGAAGCTCCTACAATGAGCAGTTCTTC
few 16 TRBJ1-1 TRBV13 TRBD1 CASSLEGDRGNTEAFF TGTGCCAGCAGCTTAGAGGGCGACAGGGGGAACACTGAAGCTTTCTTT
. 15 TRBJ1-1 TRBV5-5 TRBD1 CASSLSGTGWTEAFF TGTGCCAGCAGCCTCTCCGGGACAGGGTGGACTGAAGCTTTCTTT
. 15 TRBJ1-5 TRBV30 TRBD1 CAWSAGDRGSQPQHF TGTGCCTGGTCGGCGGGAGACAGGGGGAGTCAGCCCCAGCATTTT
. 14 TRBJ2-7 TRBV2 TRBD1 CASSATGGGYEQYF TGTGCCAGCAGTGCAACAGGGGGAGGCTACGAGCAGTACTTC
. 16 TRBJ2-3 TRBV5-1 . CASSLADSGGTDTQYF TGCGCCAGCAGCTTGGCGGACAGCGGAGGTACAGATACGCAGTATTTT
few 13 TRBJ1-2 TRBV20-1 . CSASSVVGYGYTF TGCAGTGCTAGTAGCGTGGTGGGTTATGGCTACACCTTC
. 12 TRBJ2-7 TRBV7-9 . CASSSGTYEQYF TGTGCCAGCAGCTCCGGGACCTACGAGCAGTACTTC
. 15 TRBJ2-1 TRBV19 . CASSSQGGLNNEQFF TGTGCCAGTAGTTCCCAAGGGGGTCTGAACAATGAGCAGTTCTTC
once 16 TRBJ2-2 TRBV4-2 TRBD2 CASSQEEASGGGELFF TGTGCCAGCAGCCAAGAAGAGGCTAGCGGGGGTGGGGAGCTGTTTTTT
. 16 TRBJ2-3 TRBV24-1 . CATSDPLAIGTDTQYF TGTGCCACCAGTGATCCCCTAGCGATTGGCACAGATACGCAGTATTTT
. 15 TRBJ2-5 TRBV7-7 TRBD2 CASSLDAGGQETQYF TGTGCCAGCAGCTTAGATGCGGGGGGGCAAGAGACCCAGTACTTC
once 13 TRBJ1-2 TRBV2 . CASSPGGDYGYTF TGTGCCAGCAGCCCGGGGGGAGACTATGGCTACACCTTC
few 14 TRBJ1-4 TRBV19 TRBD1 CASSQGALNEKLFF TGTGCCAGTTCTCAGGGGGCTCTTAATGAAAAACTGTTTTTT
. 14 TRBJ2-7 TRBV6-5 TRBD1 CASPLDREVDEQYF TGTGCCAGCCCTTTGGACAGGGAGGTGGACGAGCAGTACTTC
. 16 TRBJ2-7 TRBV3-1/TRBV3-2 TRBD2 CASRRALAGGPYEQYF TGTGCCAGCAGACGAGCACTAGCGGGGGGACCCTACGAGCAGTACTTC
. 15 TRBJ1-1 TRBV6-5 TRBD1 CASSRRQGGNTEAFF TGTGCCAGCAGTAGGAGACAGGGAGGGAACACTGAAGCTTTCTTT
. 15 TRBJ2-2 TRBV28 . CASSLYVLNTGELFF TGTGCCAGCAGTTTATATGTCTTGAACACCGGGGAGCTGTTTTTT
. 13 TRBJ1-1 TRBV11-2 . CASSSQGDTEAFF TGTGCCAGCAGCAGTCAGGGTGACACTGAAGCTTTCTTT
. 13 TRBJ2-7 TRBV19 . CASSKQAPYEQYF TGTGCCAGTAGTAAACAGGCCCCCTACGAGCAGTACTTC
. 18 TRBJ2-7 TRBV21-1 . CASSTSRIYRKSSYEQYF TGTGCCAGCAGCACAAGCCGAATATACAGGAAAAGCTCCTACGAGCAGTACTTC
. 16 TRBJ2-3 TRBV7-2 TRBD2 CASSLGTGGGTDTQYF TGTGCCAGCAGCTTAGGTACGGGGGGGGGCACAGATACGCAGTATTTT
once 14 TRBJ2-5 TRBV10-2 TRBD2 CASRGGGAVETQYF TGCGCCAGCAGGGGCGGGGGGGCCGTGGAGACCCAGTACTTC
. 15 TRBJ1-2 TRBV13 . CASSLELSSNYGYTF TGTGCCAGCAGCTTAGAATTGAGTTCTAACTATGGCTACACCTTC
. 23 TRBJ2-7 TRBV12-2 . CASRLRYGPHRQRGGTSSYEQYF TGTGCAAGTCGCTTACGGTACGGCCCCCACCGGCAGCGGGGGGGCACGAGCTCCTACGAGCAGTACTTC
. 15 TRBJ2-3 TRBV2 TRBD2 CASTPGGFTTDTQYF TGTGCCAGCACTCCCGGGGGGTTCACCACAGATACGCAGTATTTT
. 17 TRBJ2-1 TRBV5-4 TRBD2 CASSSALQRGAGSGQFF TGTGCCAGCAGCTCAGCCCTCCAGCGGGGGGCCGGATCTGGGCAGTTCTTC
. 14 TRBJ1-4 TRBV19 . CASSIGQLKEKLFF TGTGCCAGTAGTATAGGGCAGTTGAAGGAAAAACTGTTTTTT
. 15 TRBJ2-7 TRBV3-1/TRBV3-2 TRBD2 CASSLRAGGAYEQYF TGTGCCAGCAGCCTCCGAGCGGGGGGTGCTTACGAGCAGTACTTC
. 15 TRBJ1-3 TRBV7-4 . CASSFTDSSGNTIYF TGTGCCAGCAGCTTTACGGACAGCTCTGGAAACACCATATATTTT